This T cell receptor beta chain was obtained from a study of blood T cell repertoires in COVID-19. As for the study in general: Samples of COVID-19 (acute and convalescent) were obtained from the United States, Italy and Spain. Nucleic acid was either cDNA or gDNA, and it came from T cells, B-cell-depleted T cells, or PBMCs.

Authors' analysis steps: Amplified reference gene primers provided the basis for estimating nucleated cell counts. Generated by immunoSEQ multiplex PCR, the TCRdb table keeps only in-frame clones and is missing some. V and J calls plus clone size are reproduced from that table; the DNA served to infer D and trimming. The sample lists roughly 97,000 clones; roughly 86% were seen once. Germline V lookup: CDR1 LGHNA, CDR2 YSLEER. The length of the CDR3 is 15 residues. Trimming removed 0 bases from V and 0 bases from J, with 6 bases in between. What was sequenced was peripheral blood. The origin of this receptor is a human donor in a cohort sampled during active COVID-19. The chain recombines TRBV4-3 with TRBJ1-5; unclear D gene. The DNA for the CDR3 is TGCGCCAGCAGCCAAGAGAGTTATAGCAATCAGCCCCAGCATTTT. Residues: CASSQESYSNQPQHF.